These 27 T cell receptor beta chains share one sample of origin, sequenced in a study of blood T cells in healthy people across ages. PCR was performed a second time for 7 to 11 cycles using a sample-barcoded 5' primer and a J-beta primer mix. TCRdb itself ran the 5' RACE reads through MiXCR, one entry per CDR3 protein. Found here are around 2 million distinct CDR3 sequences, about two fifths of them singletons; the top ten hold roughly 24%. The sample was blood. These receptors were taken from a human donor in good health.

This clonotype was seen at least ten times. This chain connects TRBV5-1 to TRBJ2-3; D may match TRBD1 or TRBD2 (5 bases each). The CDR3 is 16 amino acids. Germline values: CDR1 SGHRS, CDR2 YFSETQ. The germline V and J ends were trimmed by 4 bases and 0 bases, with 15 bases remaining between them. This CDR3 reads CASSPAPGPSTDTQYF. The CDR3 DNA is TGCGCCAGCAGCCCCGCCCCGGGGCCTAGCACAGATACGCAGTATTTT.

This clonotype has only a few counts. The chain is built from TRBV7-3 and TRBJ2-1; 9 nucleotides match TRBD2. Germline V gene data show CDR1 as SGHTA and CDR2 as FQGTGA. The CDR3 is made up of 15 amino acids. V lost 5 bases, J lost 1 base, and 3 bases stayed unmatched. CDR3 sequence: CASSAGLASYNEQFF. CDR3 nucleotides: TGTGCCAGCAGCGCTGGACTAGCGTCCTACAATGAGCAGTTCTTC.

The chain joins TRBV7-9 to TRBJ2-7; D call uncertain. V shed 5 bases and J shed 4 bases, with 6 bases lying between them. CDR1 and CDR2 from the germline V gene are SEHNR and FQNEAQ (reference sequence). The CDR3 is 11 amino acids. The CDR3 DNA reads TGTGCCAGCAGCGGCGAGTACGAGCAGTACTTC. It yields the protein CASSGEYEQYF.

The chain couples TRBV20-1 to TRBJ1-2, with no clear D. V lost 1 base and J 5 bases, leaving 8 bases between the germline ends. CDR3 size: 12 residues. The germline V gene has CDR1 DFQATT and CDR2 SNEGSKA (reference sequence). The CDR3 DNA reads as TGCAGTGCTAGAGGATCATCGTATGGCTACACCTTC. Amino acids: CSARGSSYGYTF.

This chain joins TRBV20-1 and TRBJ2-1, with 11 positions matching TRBD2. The V gene's germline CDR1 is DFQATT and CDR2 SNEGSKA (reference sequence). The junction had 4 bases not matched to a gene; V was cut back by 0 bases and J by 6 bases. The CDR3 runs 15 residues. The CDR3 coding sequence is TGCAGTGCTAGAGAGGTAGCGGGGGGGCCCAATGAGCAGTTCTTC. It codes for CSAREVAGGPNEQFF.

The gene calls are TRBV20-1 and TRBJ1-2, with 12 bases that match TRBD1. This CDR3 has 16 amino acids. Germline CDR1 is DFQATT and CDR2 is SNEGSKA (reference sequence). After removal of 5 bases from V and 4 bases from J, the junction contained 11 bases not matched to a gene. CDR3 sequence (DNA): TGCAGTGCTTCAACCGGGACAGGGGGCGAATGCTATGGCTACACCTTC. This translates into CSASTGTGGECYGYTF.

V usage is TRBV6-5 and J usage is TRBJ1-4, with D perhaps TRBD1 (6 bases). Germline CDR1 MNHEY, CDR2 SVGAGI. The V end was cut by 8 bases, the J end by 2 bases, with 15 bases between. This CDR3 has 15 amino acids. The CDR3 bases are TGTGCCAGCGCGACAGGTTTAGCGACTAATGAAAAACTGTTTTTT. Encoded protein: CASATGLATNEKLFF.

This clonotype occurred a few times. The CDR3 DNA sequence: TGTGCCAGCAGTTGGAGGGGAGATCTTAGGGGCTACGAGCAGTACTTC. As protein: CASSWRGDLRGYEQYF. This rearrangement joins TRBV27 to TRBJ2-1; D possibly corresponds to TRBD2 (6 bases). The tail of the sequence fits TRBJ2-7 better, so the J call may be wrong. The germline V gene encodes CDR1 MNHEY and CDR2 SMNVEV (reference sequence). The CDR3 totals 16 residues.

This sequence joins TRBV12-3 or TRBV12-4 and TRBJ2-4, with D tentatively TRBD1 (5 bases). The J call is uncertain, as TRBJ2-7 better fits the DNA end. The CDR3 covers 15 residues. In DNA form, the CDR3 reads TGTGCCAGCAGTTTGAGTTTTGGGGCAGACTACGAGCAGTACTTC. Its translation is CASSLSFGADYEQYF.

The chain links TRBV5-6 to TRBJ2-7; D is perhaps TRBD1 or TRBD2 (5 bases each). This CDR3 is 15 amino acids long. Germline lookup yields CDR1 SGHDT and CDR2 YYEEEE. Trimming left V 4 bases short and J 3 bases short, with 17 bases between. CDR3 in amino acids: CASSRDGDGLYEQYF. The CDR3 region has the DNA TGTGCCAGCAGCCGTGATGGGGACGGCCTCTACGAGCAGTACTTC. The variable domain in full, completed from reference TRBV5-6 and TRBJ2-7, reads DAGVTQSPTHLIKTRGQQVTLRCSPKSGHDTVSWYQQALGQGPQFIFQYYEEEERQRGNFPDRFSGHQFPNYSSELNVNALLLGDSALYLCASSRDGDGLYEQYFGPGTRLTVT.

This clonotype has just a few counts. This chain joins TRBV5-1 and TRBJ1-1; tentative D call: TRBD1 (5 bases). Trimming cost V 0 bases and J 0 bases, with 18 bases left between them. CDR3 size: 18 residues. Germline CDR1 reads SGHRS; CDR2 reads YFSETQ. CDR3 amino acids: CASSLAGGNFLMNTEAFF. Here the CDR3 DNA reads TGCGCCAGCAGCTTGGCCGGGGGGAACTTCCTTATGAACACTGAAGCTTTCTTT.

This clonotype has just a few counts. This chain connects TRBV7-9 to TRBJ2-7; no firm D call. The germline V gene encodes CDR1 SEHNR and CDR2 FQNEAQ (reference sequence). Trimming pared 6 bases from V and 3 bases from J, leaving 18 bases between. The CDR3 totals 15 residues. CDR3 nucleotide sequence: TGTGCCAGCAGTTCACCGATCGATTTCCGCTACGAGCAGTACTTC. Its translation is CASSSPIDFRYEQYF.

The chain combines TRBV3-1 with TRBJ2-7, with 14 bases aligning to TRBD2. This CDR3 region has 12 residues. J gave up 7 bases and V 9 bases, and 2 bases lay outside the gene matches. Germline V CDR1 and CDR2: LGHDT, YNNKEL (reference sequence). Written as DNA, the CDR3 is TGTGCCAGTGGACTAGCGGGAGGAGAGCAGTACTTC. Its protein is CASGLAGGEQYF.

This clonotype has a handful of counts. The V gene is TRBV5-5, the J gene TRBJ1-6, with D hard to call. Germline assignment: CDR1 SGHKS and CDR2 YYEKEE (reference sequence). CDR3 size: 15 residues. V lost 0 bases, J lost 4 bases, and 8 bases lay in between. CDR3 in DNA: TGTGCCAGCAGCTTGGGTGACACTTATAATTCACCCCTCCACTTT. Amino acid sequence: CASSLGDTYNSPLHF.

The chain carries TRBV5-5 and TRBJ1-3, with D perhaps TRBD1 (5 bases). The ends were cut back, 4 bases at V and 0 bases at J, with 11 bases in the middle. Germline V gene sequence: CDR1 SGHKS, CDR2 YYEKEE (reference sequence). The CDR3 extends over 15 amino acids. This CDR3 reads CASSVDSPSGNTIYF. The CDR3 DNA sequence: TGTGCCAGCAGCGTTGACAGCCCCTCTGGAAACACCATATATTTT.

This chain joins TRBV7-9 and TRBJ1-2; D is unresolved. Germline V gene data show CDR1 as SEHNR and CDR2 as FQNEAQ (reference sequence). The CDR3 sequence is 11 residues long. The germline V and J ends were trimmed by 5 bases and 6 bases, with 7 bases remaining between them. CDR3 nucleotides: TGTGCCAGCAGCCCACCCAATGGCTACACCTTC. It codes for CASSPPNGYTF.

In this sample, this clonotype turned up a few times. The rearrangement links TRBV3-1 to TRBJ2-5, with a weak D call TRBD2 (5 bases). The V and J ends lost 0 bases and 5 bases respectively, with 13 bases between them. Germline values: CDR1 LGHDT, CDR2 YNNKEL (reference sequence). This CDR3 comprises 15 residues. Written as DNA, the CDR3 is TGTGCCAGCAGCCAAGATCGGCTAGCCTGGGAGACCCAGTACTTC. It specifies CASSQDRLAWETQYF.

The chain recombines TRBV7-9 with TRBJ2-7, with 9 bases identical to TRBD2. The CDR3 has 14 amino acids. The germline gives CDR1 SEHNR, CDR2 FQNEAQ (reference sequence). With 7 bases clipped from V and 2 bases from J, the junction kept 6 bases outside the gene matches. The DNA of the CDR3 is TGTGCCAGCACCTCAGCGGGGGGCGCCTACGAGCAGTACTTC. This translates into CASTSAGGAYEQYF. The whole variable domain, filled in from reference TRBV7-9 and TRBJ2-7, reads DTGVSQNPRHKITKRGQNVTFRCDPISEHNRLYWYRQTLGQGPEFLTYFQNEAQLEKSRLLSDRFSAERPKGSFSTLEIQRTEQGDSAMYLCASTSAGGAYEQYFGPGTRLTVT.

The rearrangement uses TRBV9 and TRBJ1-6; 12 bases map to TRBD1. Germline V gene data show CDR1 as SGDLS and CDR2 as YYNGEE. J gave up 10 bases and V 4 bases, and 6 bases lay outside the gene matches. The length of the CDR3 is 15 residues. CDR3 DNA sequence: TGTGCCAGCAGCCCCATCGGGACAGGGGGCTCACCCCTCCACTTT. The encoded protein is CASSPIGTGGSPLHF.

The gene calls are TRBV7-2 and TRBJ1-6; D uncertain. The germline gives CDR1 SGHTA, CDR2 FQGNSA. Deletions cut 6 bases from V and 8 bases from J, with 5 bases between. This CDR3 is built from 11 residues. Here the CDR3 DNA reads TGTGCCAGCAGTCTCTATTCACCCCTCCACTTT. Protein sequence: CASSLYSPLHF. The full variable domain, with the rest looked up from reference TRBV7-2 and TRBJ1-6, is GAGVSQSPSNKVTEKGKDVELRCDPISGHTALYWYRQSLGQGLEFLIYFQGNSAPDKSGLPSDRFSAERTGGSVSTLTIQRTQQEDSAVYLCASSLYSPLHFGNGTRLTVT.

A few counts support this clonotype. The chain has TRBV6-6 and TRBJ1-2; 10 positions agree with TRBD1. The CDR3 is 15 residues long. With 6 bases clipped from V and 2 bases from J, the junction kept 6 bases outside the gene matches. Germline V gene data show CDR1 as MNHNY and CDR2 as SVGAGI (reference sequence). The CDR3 sequence: CASRIPGQGNYGYTF. In nucleotides, the CDR3 is TGTGCCAGCAGGATACCGGGACAGGGGAACTATGGCTACACCTTC.

The CDR3 here is CASSTPGGVYEQYF. CDR3 sequence (DNA): TGTGCCAGCAGCACCCCAGGGGGAGTCTACGAGCAGTACTTC. This chain connects TRBV28 to TRBJ2-7, with 7 bases that match TRBD1. V was clipped by 6 bases and J by 3 bases; unmatched bases: 8. The CDR3 has 14 amino acids. The V gene's germline CDR1 is MDHEN and CDR2 SYDVKM.

This clonotype was picked up a small number of times. This chain joins TRBV9 and TRBJ2-5; TRBD1 matches at 9 bases. The CDR3 is 14 residues long. The ends lost 2 bases at V and 5 bases at J; junction bases unmatched: 4. Germline V gene data show CDR1 as SGDLS and CDR2 as YYNGEE. The CDR3 bases are TGTGCCAGCAGCGTCACAGGGGGCTGGGAGACCCAGTACTTC. It yields the protein CASSVTGGWETQYF.

DNA of the CDR3: TGTGCCACCAGTGATCGGAGCATTCAGTACTTC. Translation gives CATSDRSIQYF. The chain combines TRBV24-1 with TRBJ2-4; no reliable D call. The V and J ends lost 3 bases and 9 bases respectively, with 5 bases between them. CDR3 length: 11 amino acids. Germline assignment: CDR1 KGHDR and CDR2 SFDVKD.

The genes are TRBV6-1 and TRBJ2-5; TRBD1 might be the D (5 bases). V shed 4 bases and J shed 2 bases, with 11 bases lying between them. The germline V gene encodes CDR1 MNHNS and CDR2 SASEGT. The CDR3 loop spans 14 amino acids. This CDR3 reads CASSARQRQETQYF. The CDR3 nucleotides read TGTGCCAGCAGTGCCCGACAGAGACAAGAGACCCAGTACTTC.

This clonotype was counted once. CDR3 amino acids: CASSLDWGLLNNEQFF. CDR3 DNA sequence: TGTGCCAGCAGCTTAGATTGGGGGCTCCTCAATAATGAGCAGTTCTTC. The chain employs TRBV7-2 and TRBJ2-1, with D possibly being TRBD1 (6 bases). Germline CDR1 and CDR2: SGHTA and FQGNSA. This CDR3 has 16 residues. The V gene lost 1 base and the J gene lost 7 bases, with 17 bases spanning the gap.

This chain links TRBV20-1 with TRBJ1-1; the match to TRBD1 covers 8 bases. Germline V gene sequence: CDR1 DFQATT, CDR2 SNEGSKA (reference sequence). The CDR3 is made up of 14 amino acids. J was trimmed by 1 base and V by 3 bases; bases with no gene match: 4. In nucleotides, the CDR3 is TGCAGTGCTAGGACAGACAGGGGGAACACTGAAGCTTTCTTT. Its protein is CSARTDRGNTEAFF.